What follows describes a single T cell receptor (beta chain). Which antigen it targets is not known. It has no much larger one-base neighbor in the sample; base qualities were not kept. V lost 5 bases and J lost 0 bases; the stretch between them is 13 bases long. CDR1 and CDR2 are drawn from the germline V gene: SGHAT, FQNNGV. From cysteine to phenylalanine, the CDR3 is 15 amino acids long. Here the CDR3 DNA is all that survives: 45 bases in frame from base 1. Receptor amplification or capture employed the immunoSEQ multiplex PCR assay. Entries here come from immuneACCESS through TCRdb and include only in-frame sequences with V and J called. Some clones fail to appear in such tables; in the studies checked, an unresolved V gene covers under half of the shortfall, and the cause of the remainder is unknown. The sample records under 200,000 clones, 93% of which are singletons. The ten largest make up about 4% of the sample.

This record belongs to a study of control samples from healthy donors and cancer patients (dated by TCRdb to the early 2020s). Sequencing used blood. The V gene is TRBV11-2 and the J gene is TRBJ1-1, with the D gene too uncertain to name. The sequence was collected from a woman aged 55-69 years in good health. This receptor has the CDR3 CASSDNTRLNTEAFF. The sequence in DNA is TGTGCCAGCAGCGACAATACGAGATTGAACACTGAAGCTTTCTTT.